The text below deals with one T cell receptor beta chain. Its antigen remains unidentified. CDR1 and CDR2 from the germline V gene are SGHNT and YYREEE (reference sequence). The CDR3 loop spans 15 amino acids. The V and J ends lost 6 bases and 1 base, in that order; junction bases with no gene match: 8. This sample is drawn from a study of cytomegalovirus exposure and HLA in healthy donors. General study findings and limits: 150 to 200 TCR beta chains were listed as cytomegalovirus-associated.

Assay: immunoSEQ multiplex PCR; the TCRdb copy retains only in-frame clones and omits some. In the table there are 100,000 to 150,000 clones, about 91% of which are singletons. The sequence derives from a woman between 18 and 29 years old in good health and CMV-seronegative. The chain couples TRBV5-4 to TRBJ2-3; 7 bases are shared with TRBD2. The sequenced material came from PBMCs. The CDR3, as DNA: TGTGCCAGCATTCCTAGCGGCAGTGGCACAGATACGCAGTATTTT. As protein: CASIPSGSGTDTQYF.